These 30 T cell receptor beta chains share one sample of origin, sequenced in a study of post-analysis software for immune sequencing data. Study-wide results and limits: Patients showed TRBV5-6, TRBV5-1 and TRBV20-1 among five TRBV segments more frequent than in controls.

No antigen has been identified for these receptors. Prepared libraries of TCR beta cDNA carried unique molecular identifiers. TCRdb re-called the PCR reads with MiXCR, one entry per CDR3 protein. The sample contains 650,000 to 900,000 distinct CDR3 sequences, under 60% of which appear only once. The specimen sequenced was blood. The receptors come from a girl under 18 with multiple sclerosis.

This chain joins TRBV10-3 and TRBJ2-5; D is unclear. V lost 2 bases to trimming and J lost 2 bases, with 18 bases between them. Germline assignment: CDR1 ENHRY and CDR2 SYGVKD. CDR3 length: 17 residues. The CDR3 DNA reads TGTGCCATCAGTGAGGATCCCAGTGGCGCGCCGCAAGAGACCCAGTACTTC. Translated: CAISEDPSGAPQETQYF.

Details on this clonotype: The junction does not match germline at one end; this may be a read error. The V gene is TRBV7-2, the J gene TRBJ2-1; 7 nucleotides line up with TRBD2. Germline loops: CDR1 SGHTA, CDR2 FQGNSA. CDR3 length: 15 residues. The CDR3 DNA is TGTGCCAGCTCCCTAGCGGCTAGCGGCTACAATGAGCGGTTCTTC. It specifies CASSLAASGYNERFF.

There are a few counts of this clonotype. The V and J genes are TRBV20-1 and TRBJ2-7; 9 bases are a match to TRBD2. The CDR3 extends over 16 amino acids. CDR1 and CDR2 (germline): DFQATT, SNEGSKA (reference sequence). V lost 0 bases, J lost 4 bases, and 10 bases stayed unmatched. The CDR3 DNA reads TGCAGTGCTAGAGATGTGACTAGCGGAACATTATACGAGCAGTACTTC. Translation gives CSARDVTSGTLYEQYF.

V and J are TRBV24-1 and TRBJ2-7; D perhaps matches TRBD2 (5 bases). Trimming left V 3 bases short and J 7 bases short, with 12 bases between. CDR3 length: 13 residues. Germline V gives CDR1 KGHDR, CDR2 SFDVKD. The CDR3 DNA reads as TGTGCCACCAGTGATCCGAGGGCGCAAGAGCAGTACTTC. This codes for CATSDPRAQEQYF.

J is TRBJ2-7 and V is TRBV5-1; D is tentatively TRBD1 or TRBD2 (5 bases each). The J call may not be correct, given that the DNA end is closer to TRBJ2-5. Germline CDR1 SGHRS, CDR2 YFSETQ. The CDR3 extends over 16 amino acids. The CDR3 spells CASSLGPGGPTETQYF. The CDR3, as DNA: TGCGCCAGCAGCTTGGGCCCTGGGGGACCTACGGAGACCCAGTACTTC.

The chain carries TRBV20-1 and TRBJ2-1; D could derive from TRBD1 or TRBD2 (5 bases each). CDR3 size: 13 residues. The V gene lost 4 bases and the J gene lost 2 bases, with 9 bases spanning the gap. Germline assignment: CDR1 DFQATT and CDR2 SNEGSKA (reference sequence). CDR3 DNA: TGCAGTGCTAATAGAGGGGCCTACAATGAGCAGTTCTTC. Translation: CSANRGAYNEQFF.

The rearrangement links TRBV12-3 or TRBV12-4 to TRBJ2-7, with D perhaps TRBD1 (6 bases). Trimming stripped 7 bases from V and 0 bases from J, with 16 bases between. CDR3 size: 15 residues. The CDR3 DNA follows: TGTGCCAGCACCCCAGGGGCAGTAAACTCCTACGAGCAGTACTTC. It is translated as CASTPGAVNSYEQYF.

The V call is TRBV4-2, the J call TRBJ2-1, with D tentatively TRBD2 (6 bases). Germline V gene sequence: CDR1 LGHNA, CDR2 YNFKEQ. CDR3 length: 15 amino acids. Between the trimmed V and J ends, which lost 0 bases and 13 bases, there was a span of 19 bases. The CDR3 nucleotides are TGTGCCAGCAGCCAAGAGGAGGGAGAGGGAGAGACCCAGTTCTTC. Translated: CASSQEEGEGETQFF.

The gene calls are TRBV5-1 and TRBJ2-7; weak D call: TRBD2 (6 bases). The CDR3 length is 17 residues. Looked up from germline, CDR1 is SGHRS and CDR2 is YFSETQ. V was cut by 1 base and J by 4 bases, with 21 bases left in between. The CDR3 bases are TGCGCCAGCAGCTTGACGGCCCGCCCTGGCGGGGCTTACGAGCAGTACTTC. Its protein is CASSLTARPGGAYEQYF.

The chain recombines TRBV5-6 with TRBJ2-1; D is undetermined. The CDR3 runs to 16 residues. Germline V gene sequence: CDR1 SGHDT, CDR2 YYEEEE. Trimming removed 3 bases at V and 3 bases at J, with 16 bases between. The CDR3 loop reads CASSSKDGRFYNEQFF. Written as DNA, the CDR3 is TGTGCCAGCAGCTCGAAGGACGGACGGTTCTACAATGAGCAGTTCTTC.

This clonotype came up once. The CDR3 coding sequence is TGCAGCGTAGCCACAGGGACCCAAGAGACCCAGTACTTC. Protein: CSVATGTQETQYF. The chain recombines TRBV29-1 with TRBJ2-5; D is perhaps TRBD1 (6 bases). CDR3 length: 13 amino acids. V lost 6 bases to trimming and J lost 1 base, with 12 bases between them. The germline V gene has CDR1 SQVTM and CDR2 ANQGSEA.

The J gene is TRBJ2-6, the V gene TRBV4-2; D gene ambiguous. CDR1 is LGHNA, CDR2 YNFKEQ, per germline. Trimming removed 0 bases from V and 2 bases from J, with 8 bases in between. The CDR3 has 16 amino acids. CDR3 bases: TGTGCCAGCAGCCAAGAGCCTGGCCCTGGGGCCAACGTCCTGACTTTC. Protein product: CASSQEPGPGANVLTF.

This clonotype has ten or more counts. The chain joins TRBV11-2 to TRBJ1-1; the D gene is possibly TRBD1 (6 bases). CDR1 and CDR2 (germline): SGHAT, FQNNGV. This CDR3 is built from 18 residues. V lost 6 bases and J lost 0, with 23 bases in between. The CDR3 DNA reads TGTGCCAGCAGTTACCGCCGACAGGCACGAAACATGAACACTGAAGCTTTCTTT. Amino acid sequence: CASSYRRQARNMNTEAFF.

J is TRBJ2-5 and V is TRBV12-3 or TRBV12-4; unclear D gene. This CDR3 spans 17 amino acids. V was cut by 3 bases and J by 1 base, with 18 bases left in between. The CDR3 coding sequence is TGTGCCAGCAGTTTTGAGTTCGGCAGTCGGGTCCAAGAGACCCAGTACTTC. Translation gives CASSFEFGSRVQETQYF.

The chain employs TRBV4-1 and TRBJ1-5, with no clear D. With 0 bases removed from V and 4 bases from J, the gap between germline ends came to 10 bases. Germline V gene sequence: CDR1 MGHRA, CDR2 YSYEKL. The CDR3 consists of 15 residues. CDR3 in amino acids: CASSQETGINQPQHF. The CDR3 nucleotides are TGCGCCAGCAGCCAAGAAACCGGGATTAATCAGCCCCAGCATTTT.

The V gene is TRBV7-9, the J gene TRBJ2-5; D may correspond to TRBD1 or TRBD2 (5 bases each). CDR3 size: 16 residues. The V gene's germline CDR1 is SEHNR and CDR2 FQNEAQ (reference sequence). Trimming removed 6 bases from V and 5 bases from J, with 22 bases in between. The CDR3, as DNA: TGTGCCAGCAGACCCCACTGGGACGCGGGCCGGGAGACCCAGTACTTC. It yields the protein CASRPHWDAGRETQYF.

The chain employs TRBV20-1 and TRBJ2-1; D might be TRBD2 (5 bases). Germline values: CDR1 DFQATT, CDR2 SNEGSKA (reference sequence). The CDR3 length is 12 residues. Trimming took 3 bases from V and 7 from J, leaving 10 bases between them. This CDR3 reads CSASGMRNEQFF. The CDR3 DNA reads TGCAGTGCTAGCGGGATGAGGAATGAGCAGTTCTTC.

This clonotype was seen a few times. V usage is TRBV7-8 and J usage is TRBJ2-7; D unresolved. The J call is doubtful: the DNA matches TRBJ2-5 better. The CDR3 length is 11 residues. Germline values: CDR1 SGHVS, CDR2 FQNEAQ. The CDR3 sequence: CASSLKGTQYF. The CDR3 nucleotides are TGTGCCAGCAGCTTAAAGGGGACCCAGTACTTC.

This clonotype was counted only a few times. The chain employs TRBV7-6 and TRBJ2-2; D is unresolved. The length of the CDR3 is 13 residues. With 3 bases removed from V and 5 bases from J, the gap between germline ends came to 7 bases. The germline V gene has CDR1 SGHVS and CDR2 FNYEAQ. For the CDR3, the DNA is TGTGCCAGCAGCTTCAGTAGTACCGGGGAGCTGTTTTTT. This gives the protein CASSFSSTGELFF.

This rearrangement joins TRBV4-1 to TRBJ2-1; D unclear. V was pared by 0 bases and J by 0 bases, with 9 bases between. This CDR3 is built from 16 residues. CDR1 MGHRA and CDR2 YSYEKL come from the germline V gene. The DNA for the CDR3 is TGCGCCAGCAGCCAAGAGGACCGACGCTCCTACAATGAGCAGTTCTTC. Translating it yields CASSQEDRRSYNEQFF.

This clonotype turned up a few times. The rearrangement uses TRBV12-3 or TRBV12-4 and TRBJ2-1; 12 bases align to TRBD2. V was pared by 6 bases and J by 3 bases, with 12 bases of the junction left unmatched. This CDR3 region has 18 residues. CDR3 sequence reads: CASSPLTRLAGDYNEQFF. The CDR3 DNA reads TGTGCCAGCAGCCCTTTGACCCGACTAGCGGGAGACTACAATGAGCAGTTCTTC.

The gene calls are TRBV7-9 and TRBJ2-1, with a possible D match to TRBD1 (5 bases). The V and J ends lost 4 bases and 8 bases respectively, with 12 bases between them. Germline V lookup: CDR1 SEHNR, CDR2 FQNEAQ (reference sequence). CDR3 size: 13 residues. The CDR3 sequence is CASSSLGADEQFF. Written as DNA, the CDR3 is TGTGCCAGCAGCTCCCTTGGGGCGGATGAGCAGTTCTTC.

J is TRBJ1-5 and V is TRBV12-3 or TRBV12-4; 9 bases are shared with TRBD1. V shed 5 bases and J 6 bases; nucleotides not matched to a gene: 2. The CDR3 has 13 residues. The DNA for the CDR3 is TGTGCCAGCAGTGGGACAGGGAGTCAGCCCCAGCATTTT. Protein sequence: CASSGTGSQPQHF.

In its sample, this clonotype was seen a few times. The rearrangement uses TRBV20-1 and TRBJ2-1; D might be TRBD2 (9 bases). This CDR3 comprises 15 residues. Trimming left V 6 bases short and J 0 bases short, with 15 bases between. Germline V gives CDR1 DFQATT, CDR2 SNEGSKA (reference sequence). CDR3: CSARGREGSYNEQFF. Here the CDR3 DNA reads TGCAGTGCCAGGGGGCGGGAGGGCTCCTACAATGAGCAGTTCTTC.

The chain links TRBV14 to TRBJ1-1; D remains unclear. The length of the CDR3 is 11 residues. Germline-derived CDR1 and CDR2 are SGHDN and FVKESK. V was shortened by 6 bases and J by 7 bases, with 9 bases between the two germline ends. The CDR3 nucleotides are TGTGCCAGCAGTCGTGTCGGTGAAGCTTTCTTT. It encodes CASSRVGEAFF.

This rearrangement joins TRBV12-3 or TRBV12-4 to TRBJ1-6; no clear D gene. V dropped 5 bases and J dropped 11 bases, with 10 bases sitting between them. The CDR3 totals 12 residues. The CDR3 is CASSEGGTPLHF. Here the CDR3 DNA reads TGTGCCAGCAGTGAGGGTGGGACACCCCTCCACTTT.

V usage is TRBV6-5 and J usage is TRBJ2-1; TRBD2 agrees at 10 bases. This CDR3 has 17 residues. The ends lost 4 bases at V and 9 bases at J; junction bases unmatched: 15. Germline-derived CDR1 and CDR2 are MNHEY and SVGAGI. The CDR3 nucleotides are TGTGCCAGCAGTTTTCTTATAGCGGGAGGCATTGTGGGTGAGCAGTTCTTC. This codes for CASSFLIAGGIVGEQFF.

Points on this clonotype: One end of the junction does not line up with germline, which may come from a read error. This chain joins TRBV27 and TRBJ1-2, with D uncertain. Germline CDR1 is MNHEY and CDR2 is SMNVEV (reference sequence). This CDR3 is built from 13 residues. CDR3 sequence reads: CASSQGRIYGYTF. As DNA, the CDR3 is TGTGCCAGCTCCCAAGGAAGGATCTATGGTTACACCTTC.

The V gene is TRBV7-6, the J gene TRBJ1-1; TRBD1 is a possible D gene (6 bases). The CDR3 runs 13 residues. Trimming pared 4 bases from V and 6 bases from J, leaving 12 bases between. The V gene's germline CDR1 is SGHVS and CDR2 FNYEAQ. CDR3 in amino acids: CASSSDSPPEAFF. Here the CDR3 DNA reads TGTGCCAGCAGCTCGGACAGTCCTCCTGAAGCTTTCTTT.

In DNA form, the CDR3 reads TGCAGTGCTAGACTTTTTGGGACTAGCGGTTCCACAGATACGCAGTATTTT. This encodes CSARLFGTSGSTDTQYF. This rearrangement joins TRBV20-1 to TRBJ2-3, with 11 bases matching TRBD2. Losses at the gene ends were 2 bases for V and 2 bases for J; bases not matched to a gene: 9. CDR1 and CDR2 from the germline V gene are DFQATT and SNEGSKA (reference sequence). This CDR3 has 17 amino acids.